In this sample, the clone carrying this TCR beta chain turned up many times. Germline values: CDR1 SGHNT, CDR2 YENEEA. Trimming left V 0 bases short and J 4 bases short, with 3 bases between. CDR3 size: 12 residues. The treatment denotes: PENTA 11 planned treatment interruption arm or continuous ART arm. The data stem from a study of HIV-infected children after antiretroviral therapy interruption. Unique molecular identifiers were included in an RNA-based 3' RACE TCR library. TCRdb re-called the 3' RACE reads through MiXCR, storing one row per CDR3 protein. The sample contains approximately 89,000 distinct CDR3 sequences, approximately 6.9% of which appear only once.

The starting material was CD45RA+ CD4+ T cells from PBMCs, pooled from several time points, obtained from a donor given antiretroviral therapy, either interrupted or continuous. Subset reported: naive CD4+ CD45RA+ CD45RO- T cells. This chain connects TRBV11-3 to TRBJ1-1; D is uncertain. The origin of this receptor is a pool of human donors with HIV. The CDR3 loop reads CASSLEITEAFF. The CDR3 nucleotides read TGTGCCAGCAGCTTAGAAATCACTGAAGCTTTCTTT.